The T cell receptor (beta chain) under discussion was sequenced for a study of blood T cell repertoires in COVID-19. As for the study in general: The samples span acute and convalescent COVID-19 from the United States, Italy and Spain. Sample material is recorded as cDNA or gDNA derived from T cells, B-cell-depleted T cells, or PBMCs.

Germline V gene lookup returns CDR1 GTSNPN and CDR2 SVGIG (reference sequence). Trimming pared 2 bases from V and 5 bases from J, leaving 11 bases between. This CDR3 comprises 13 residues. The data were produced by immunoSEQ multiplex PCR, yet TCRdb's version contains in-frame clones alone and is incomplete. The table shows around 230,000 clones, with roughly 85% occurring only once. Seattle patients were enrolled while actively infected and followed longitudinally. The chain combines TRBV30 with TRBJ2-3; perhaps TRBD2 as D (5 bases). Sequenced input: peripheral blood. The source of this sequence is a man aged 50 to 59 with COVID-19, enrolled during active disease. The CDR3 spells CAWSNNGVDTQYF. The CDR3 DNA is TGTGCCTGGAGTAACAACGGGGTAGATACGCAGTATTTT.